The T cell receptor beta chain under discussion was sequenced for a study of somatic mutations in cytotoxic T cells in rheumatoid arthritis. Findings and caveats of the study: Rheumatoid arthritis patients were compared with age-matched healthy controls, and their CD8+ T-cell clonality did not differ significantly. Patients with a largest CD8+ clone exceeding 20% of CD8+ cells numbered about an eighth of the roughly 60.

Worth noting for this clone: Antigen: not known. Other DNA variants within this sample encode the same CDR3.

Per the authors' pipeline: Matches to published virus-specific TCRB sequences were rare among patient CD8+ clones larger than 1%. TCRdb's copy holds only in-frame clones and misses some; the assay was immunoSEQ multiplex PCR. V, J and clone size reflect that table, while D and trimming were determined from the DNA. The sample includes 23,000 or so clones, 65% to 85% of them seen just once. V shed 0 bases and J 2 bases; nucleotides not matched to a gene: 4. This CDR3 spans 16 amino acids. CDR1 and CDR2 from the germline V gene are LGHNA and YSLEER. This TCR derives from an adult with rheumatoid arthritis. The sequenced material came from CD8+ T cells sorted from blood. This chain joins TRBV4-3 and TRBJ2-7, with 10 bases that match TRBD2. The CDR3 DNA follows: TGCGCCAGCAGCCAAGAGCTAGCGGGGGCCCCCTACGAGCAGTACTTC. The encoded protein is CASSQELAGAPYEQYF.